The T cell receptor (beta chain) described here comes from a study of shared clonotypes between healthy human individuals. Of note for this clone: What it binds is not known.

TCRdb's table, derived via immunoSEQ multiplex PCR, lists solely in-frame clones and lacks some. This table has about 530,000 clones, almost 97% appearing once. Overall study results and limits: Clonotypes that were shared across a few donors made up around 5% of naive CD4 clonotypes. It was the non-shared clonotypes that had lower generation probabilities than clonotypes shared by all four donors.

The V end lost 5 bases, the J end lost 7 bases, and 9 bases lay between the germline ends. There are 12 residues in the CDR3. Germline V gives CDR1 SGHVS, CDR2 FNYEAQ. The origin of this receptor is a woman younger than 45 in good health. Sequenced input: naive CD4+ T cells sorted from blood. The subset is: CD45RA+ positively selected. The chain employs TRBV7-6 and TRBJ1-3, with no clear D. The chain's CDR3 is CASSRGPNTIYF. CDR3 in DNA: TGTGCCAGCAGCCGGGGTCCCAACACCATATATTTT.